This entry is about one T cell receptor (beta chain). There is no known antigen for this receptor. Base-call qualities are not available, and no considerably larger clone is one nucleotide away. The source of the sample is a study of shared clonotypes between healthy human individuals (dated by TCRdb to the early 2020s). In the study overall: The cohort included three men and two women between 18 and 49 years of age. To estimate repertoire size and how much clonotype sharing occurs between individuals, the study deeply sequenced the blood TCR repertoires of about 5 healthy adults. Each donor's leukapheresis produced roughly between roughly 0.85 and 9 billion PBMCs. Libraries were prepared and TCR repertoires were sequenced by different laboratories using diverse techniques, in order to increase sequencing depth and limit assay-specific biases.

The donors were healthy, HIV-negative adults with no recently reported acute infections or vaccinations. All donors were Caucasian adults living in Nashville, Tennessee, USA. For unsorted samples, 100 million or so PBMCs were counted, and genomic DNA was extracted using the QIAamp DNA Blood Mini kit. Blood was obtained by leukapheresis, after which PBMCs were separated by Ficoll-Histopaque density gradient centrifugation and cryopreserved in liquid nitrogen vapor phase. What the work shows at the level of the full study, not this receptor alone: Sampling was limited to blood, and TCR repertoires in tissue likely differ from TCR repertoires in blood. Because the study included only a small number of donors, the genetic and exposure-history diversity represented was limited. Pairwise subsampling indicated that sequencing depth was expected to affect the degree of clonotype sharing among donors.

TCR CDR3 regions were amplified from genomic DNA by multiplex PCR using the deep immunoSEQ assay. Extracted genomic DNA from each cell subset was distributed evenly across all wells of several immunoSEQ 96-well plates, and each plate was treated as a replicate. For unsorted PBMC, each replicate PCR was loaded with 300 to 350 ng genomic DNA, equivalent to some 27,000 T cell genomes. Genomic DNA from unsorted PBMC was sequenced over ten immunoSEQ deep assay plates. Purified libraries were measured with a Qubit 3.0 fluorometer, size-checked on a Bioanalyzer 2100, and measured again with the KAPA Library Quantification kit. Each immunoSEQ 96-well plate was sequenced on its own single-read 150-cycle Illumina NextSeq 550 flow cell. Under the source paper's analysis protocol: Because the immunoSEQ output included only junctional sequences and no quality scores, the filtering could not be the same as the filtering used for full-length reads. Sequences were annotated with PyIR, a Python wrapper for IgBLAST v1.9, and V/J genes and CDR3 were assigned using IMGT germline references. Reads with weak V/J assignments (E-value above 1e-6), missing CDR3, stop codons, out-of-frame junctions, or ambiguous translated residues were removed. V3J clonotypes were defined by identical inferred V gene, J gene, and CDR3 amino acid sequence. Percentage overlap between repertoires was computed as shared unique clonotypes divided by the size of the smaller repertoire. Repertoire richness was assessed with RTK rarefaction, the Chao1 estimator, and Recon v2.1 estimates of unobserved clonotypes. This is the immuneACCESS table as TCRdb keeps it, with only in-frame sequences that have V and J called. A part of the clones is gone; compared with another copy, unresolved V genes explain less than half, and the rest is unexplained. For V, J and clone size, that table is used; D and trimming come from the DNA. This sample comprises more than 400,000 clones, 78% of them detected only once. The ten largest clonotypes hold 9.5% to 15% of the sample.

V trim: 2 bases; J trim: 3 bases; unmatched bases: 7. The CDR3 contains 15 residues, cysteine and phenylalanine counted. The sequence is cut down to CDR3 DNA, 45 bases in frame from base 1. Via the germline V gene, CDR1 is SGHAT and CDR2 FQNNGV. In this chain, TRBV11-2 is recombined with TRBJ2-7; 7 junctional bases match TRBD2. The source is a woman in her thirties or forties in good health. Some clones in this sample may be carry-over from other donors' samples. Sequencing input: PBMCs. The nucleotides read TGTGCCAGCAGCTTAAGAGGGAGGGCCGGCTACGAGCAGTACTTC. It translates to CASSLRGRAGYEQYF.